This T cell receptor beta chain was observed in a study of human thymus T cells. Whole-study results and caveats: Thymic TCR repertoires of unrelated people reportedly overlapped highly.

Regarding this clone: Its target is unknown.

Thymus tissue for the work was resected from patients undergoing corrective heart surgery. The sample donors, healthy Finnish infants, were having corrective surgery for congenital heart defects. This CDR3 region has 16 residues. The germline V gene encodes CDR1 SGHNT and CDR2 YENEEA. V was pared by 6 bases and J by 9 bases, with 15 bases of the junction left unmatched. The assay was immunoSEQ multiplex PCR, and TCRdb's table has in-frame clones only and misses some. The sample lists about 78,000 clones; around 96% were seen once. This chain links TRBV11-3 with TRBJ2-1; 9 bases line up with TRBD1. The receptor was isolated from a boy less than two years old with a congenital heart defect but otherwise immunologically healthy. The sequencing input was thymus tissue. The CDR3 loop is CASSPPPGTGPGEQFF. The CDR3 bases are TGTGCCAGCAGTCCTCCCCCCGGGACAGGGCCGGGTGAGCAGTTCTTC.